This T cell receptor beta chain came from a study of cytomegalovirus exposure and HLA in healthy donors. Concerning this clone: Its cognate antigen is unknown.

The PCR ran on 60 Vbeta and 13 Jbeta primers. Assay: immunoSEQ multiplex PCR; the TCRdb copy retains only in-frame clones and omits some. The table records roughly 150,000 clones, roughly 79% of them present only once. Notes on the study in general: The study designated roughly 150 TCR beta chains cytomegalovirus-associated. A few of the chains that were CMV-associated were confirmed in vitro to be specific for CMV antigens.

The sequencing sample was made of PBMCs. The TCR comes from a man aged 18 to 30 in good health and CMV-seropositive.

CDR3 amino acids: CAISAVPDRGGEQYF. CDR3 coding DNA: TGTGCCATCAGTGCTGTTCCGGACAGGGGGGGCGAGCAGTACTTC. This chain connects TRBV10-3 to TRBJ2-7, with TRBD1 matching 10 bases. The trim removed 4 bases at V and 6 bases at J, leaving 9 bases unmatched. CDR3 length equals 15 residues. Germline V gene sequence: CDR1 ENHRY, CDR2 SYGVKD.